Listed here are 32 T cell receptor beta chains from one sample, sequenced in a study of blood T cell repertoires in COVID-19. The data were produced by immunoSEQ multiplex PCR, yet TCRdb's version contains in-frame clones alone and is incomplete. The sample contains roughly 400,000 clones, approximately 86% of which appear only once. Sequenced: PBMCs or T cells enriched from blood (not recorded which). Receptor source: a woman between 40 and 50 years old with acute COVID-19.

This clone has just one count. V is TRBV19 and J is TRBJ2-7; D ambiguous. The CDR3 extends over 14 amino acids. The V end lost 5 bases, the J end lost 0 bases, and 11 bases lay between the germline ends. Germline V lookup: CDR1 LNHDA, CDR2 SQIVND (reference sequence). Here the CDR3 DNA reads TGTGCCAGTAGTCTTGACACACTCTCCTACGAGCAGTACTTC. It translates to CASSLDTLSYEQYF.

The V gene is TRBV27, the J gene TRBJ2-2, with 8 bases aligning to TRBD1. The V gene's germline CDR1 is MNHEY and CDR2 SMNVEV (reference sequence). With 0 bases clipped from V and 5 bases from J, the junction kept 5 bases outside the gene matches. This CDR3 is 16 amino acids long. CDR3 DNA: TGTGCCAGCAGTTTATCGTTCAGGGGGCGGACCGGGGAGCTGTTTTTT. It encodes CASSLSFRGRTGELFF.

The chain employs TRBV5-1 and TRBJ1-1; D gene ambiguous. Germline CDR1 and CDR2: SGHRS and YFSETQ. This CDR3 region has 15 residues. Trimming shortened V by 0 bases and J by 3 bases, and 12 bases separated the two germline ends. CDR3 sequence: CASSLDPGGYTEAFF. CDR3 DNA sequence: TGCGCCAGCAGCTTGGACCCAGGAGGTTACACTGAAGCTTTCTTT.

In this sample, this clone turned up once. V usage is TRBV12-3 or TRBV12-4 and J usage is TRBJ1-5, with 7 bases that match TRBD1. CDR3 length: 13 amino acids. J lost 1 base, V lost 8 bases, and 2 bases had no gene match. DNA of the CDR3: TGTGCCAGCGGACAGGAAAGCAATCAGCCCCAGCATTTT. Translating it yields CASGQESNQPQHF.

This chain connects TRBV9 to TRBJ2-3, with 8 positions matching TRBD2. V shed 4 bases, J shed 5 bases, and the junction held 9 bases outside the gene matches. The CDR3 spans 15 residues. From germline, CDR1 is SGDLS and CDR2 YYNGEE. CDR3 nucleotides: TGTGCCAGCAGCCCCTGGGGCGGGGGGAGAGATACGCAGTATTTT. Residues: CASSPWGGGRDTQYF.

This clone was observed a few times. CDR3 region: CASSLYGGGNTEAFF. CDR3 coding DNA: TGTGCCAGCAGCTTATACGGTGGCGGGAACACTGAAGCTTTCTTT. The V gene is TRBV7-9, the J gene TRBJ1-1; D unresolved. V was pared by 2 bases and J by 1 base, with 11 bases between. Germline V CDR1 and CDR2: SEHNR, FQNEAQ (reference sequence). The CDR3 is made up of 15 amino acids.

In its sample, this clone was seen a few times. This chain uses TRBV5-1 with TRBJ2-2; D is unclear. CDR1 is SGHRS and CDR2 is YFSETQ in the germline V gene. The CDR3 runs to 12 residues. Deletions cut 0 bases from V and 7 bases from J, with 4 bases between. The CDR3 bases are TGCGCCAGCAGCTTGGGAGGCGGGGAGCTGTTTTTT. Its protein is CASSLGGGELFF.

The chain carries TRBV15 and TRBJ1-1, with a possible D match to TRBD1 (6 bases). The germline V gene encodes CDR1 LNHNV and CDR2 YYDKDF (reference sequence). The length of the CDR3 is 13 residues. V was cut by 3 bases and J by 3 bases, with 8 bases left in between. For the CDR3, the DNA is TGTGCCACCAGCAGGGGGGCCGACACTGAAGCTTTCTTT. It encodes CATSRGADTEAFF.

The chain is built from TRBV2 and TRBJ1-5; D perhaps matches TRBD1 (5 bases). V lost 6 bases and J 6 bases, leaving 18 bases between the germline ends. The CDR3 totals 15 residues. From germline, CDR1 is SNHLY and CDR2 FYNNEI. The CDR3 region is CASRMGPGGSQPQHF. In DNA form, the CDR3 reads TGTGCCAGCAGGATGGGGCCGGGGGGAAGTCAGCCCCAGCATTTT.

This sequence joins TRBV4-1 and TRBJ2-3; TRBD2 aligns across 9 bases. CDR1 is MGHRA and CDR2 is YSYEKL in the germline V gene. Trimming removed 1 base from V and 6 bases from J; junction bases left unmatched: 5. This CDR3 has 15 amino acids. The CDR3 here is CASSQARGGADTQYF. The CDR3 region has the DNA TGCGCCAGCAGCCAAGCTCGCGGGGGGGCGGATACGCAGTATTTT.

The chain is built from TRBV6-5 and TRBJ2-7, with D possibly being TRBD1 (5 bases). V lost 2 bases to trimming and J lost 5 bases, with 13 bases between them. Germline-derived CDR1 and CDR2 are MNHEY and SVGAGI. The CDR3 has 14 amino acids. The CDR3 reads CASSYLDRGHEQYF. The CDR3 nucleotides are TGTGCCAGCAGTTACCTCGATAGGGGCCACGAGCAGTACTTC.

The chain combines TRBV7-9 with TRBJ2-7; D unresolved. This CDR3 is built from 14 residues. Between the trimmed V and J ends, which lost 0 bases and 6 bases, there was a span of 12 bases. Germline V gene sequence: CDR1 SEHNR, CDR2 FQNEAQ (reference sequence). The CDR3 loop is CASSLAVAYAEQYF. In DNA, the CDR3 is TGTGCCAGCAGCTTAGCGGTCGCCTACGCCGAGCAGTACTTC.

Only a few counts were recorded for this clone. The chain combines TRBV19 with TRBJ2-3, with a weak D call TRBD1 (6 bases). CDR3 length: 15 amino acids. Deletions cut 6 bases from V and 4 bases from J, with 17 bases between. Germline CDR1 LNHDA, CDR2 SQIVND (reference sequence). CDR3 sequence (DNA): TGTGCCAGTAGACGACAGGCTTTCGGCGCAGATACGCAGTATTTT. Translation gives CASRRQAFGADTQYF. The entire variable domain, with the rest obtained from reference TRBV19 and TRBJ2-3, is as follows: DGGITQSPKYLFRKEGQNVTLSCEQNLNHDAMYWYRQDPGQGLRLIYYSQIVNDFQKGDIAEGYSVSREKKESFPLTVTSAQKNPTAFYLCASRRQAFGADTQYFGPGTRLTVL.

The rearrangement links TRBV29-1 to TRBJ2-5; D is undetermined. The V end lost 1 base, the J end lost 7 bases, and 19 bases lay between the germline ends. This CDR3 is 15 amino acids long. Germline loops: CDR1 SQVTM, CDR2 ANQGSEA. The CDR3 loop reads CSVEVLSRQARTQYF. DNA of the CDR3: TGCAGCGTTGAAGTTTTAAGCCGCCAGGCGAGGACCCAGTACTTC.

The V call is TRBV12-3 or TRBV12-4, the J call TRBJ2-1; a weak D match, TRBD2 (5 bases). With 1 base removed from V and 9 bases from J, the gap between germline ends came to 7 bases. The CDR3 covers 12 residues. The CDR3 here is CASSLGGIEQFF. CDR3 in DNA: TGTGCCAGCAGTTTAGGAGGGATTGAGCAGTTCTTC.

V gene TRBV5-1 combines with J gene TRBJ1-1; 10 positions agree with TRBD1. V trimming: 5 bases; J trimming: 10 bases; junction bases outside the gene matches: 8. Per germline, CDR1 SGHRS and CDR2 YFSETQ. The CDR3 runs 13 residues. The CDR3 DNA follows: TGCGCCAGCAGGACAGGGGGCGCCGAGGGAGCTTTCTTT. Its translation is CASRTGGAEGAFF. Full variable domain (rest looked up from reference TRBV5-1 and TRBJ1-1): KAGVTQTPRYLIKTRGQQVTLSCSPISGHRSVSWYQQTPGQGLQFLFEYFSETQRNKGNFPGRFSGRQFSNSRSEMNVSTLELGDSALYLCASRTGGAEGAFFGQGTRLTVV.

The rearrangement joins TRBV5-4 to TRBJ1-3; D unresolved. The CDR3 has 18 residues. Germline CDR1 and CDR2: SGHNT and YYREEE (reference sequence). Trimming left V 5 bases short and J 0 bases short, with 21 bases between. In nucleotides, the CDR3 is TGTGCCAGCAGTTCTTTAACAGACCTTCGCCTCTCTGGAAACACCATATATTTT. Translated: CASSSLTDLRLSGNTIYF.

This rearrangement joins TRBV7-7 to TRBJ2-3; 12 bases align to TRBD2. The V and J ends lost 0 bases and 6 bases, in that order; junction bases with no gene match: 1. Per germline, CDR1 SSHAT and CDR2 FNYEAQ (reference sequence). This CDR3 has 15 amino acids. CDR3 nucleotide sequence: TGTGCCAGCAGCTTAGCCGGGACTAGCGGGGATACGCAGTATTTT. Its translation: CASSLAGTSGDTQYF. Drawing the rest from reference TRBV7-7 and TRBJ2-3, the complete variable domain is GAGVSQSPRYKVTKRGQDVTLRCDPISSHATLYWYQQALGQGPEFLTYFNYEAQPDKSGLPSDRFSAERPEGSISTLTIQRTEQRDSAMYRCASSLAGTSGDTQYFGPGTRLTVL.

V and J are TRBV5-1 and TRBJ2-2, with D unresolved. Germline-derived CDR1 and CDR2 are SGHRS and YFSETQ. This CDR3 comprises 15 residues. The V end lost 0 bases, the J end lost 1 base, and 7 bases lay between the germline ends. CDR3 sequence (DNA): TGCGCCAGCAGCTTGGTTCAGATGAACACCGGGGAGCTGTTTTTT. Amino acids: CASSLVQMNTGELFF.

Of note for this clone: Other DNA variants within this sample encode the same CDR3. The genes are TRBV19 and TRBJ2-7, with 8 bases that match TRBD1. Trimming at V came to 1 base and at J to 4 bases, leaving 3 bases not matched to a gene. Germline CDR1 reads LNHDA; CDR2 reads SQIVND (reference sequence). CDR3 size: 14 residues. CDR3 nucleotide sequence: TGTGCCAGTAGTATAGGTCAGGGGGCGTACGAGCAGTACTTC. It specifies CASSIGQGAYEQYF.

V usage is TRBV3-1 (or the pseudogene TRBV3-2) and J usage is TRBJ1-2; 8 nucleotides align to TRBD1. V was pared by 2 bases and J by 7 bases, with 6 bases of the junction left unmatched. The V gene's germline CDR1 is LGHDT and CDR2 YNNKEL (reference sequence). The CDR3 extends over 14 amino acids. The CDR3 nucleotides are TGTGCCAGCAGCCAAACGGACAGGGTGGTTGGCTACACCTTC. Translation: CASSQTDRVVGYTF.

This chain uses TRBV15 with TRBJ2-5; 10 positions agree with TRBD1. From germline, CDR1 is LNHNV and CDR2 YYDKDF (reference sequence). CDR3 length: 16 residues. The trim removed 5 bases at V and 1 base at J, leaving 7 bases unmatched. The CDR3 sequence is CATSGMDRGVQETQYF. For the CDR3, the DNA is TGTGCCACCAGCGGCATGGACAGGGGGGTCCAAGAGACCCAGTACTTC. Together with reference TRBV15 and TRBJ2-5, the CDR3 gives the full variable domain: DAMVIQNPRYQVTQFGKPVTLSCSQTLNHNVMYWYQQKSSQAPKLLFHYYDKDFNNEADTPDNFQSRRPNTSFCFLDIRSPGLGDTAMYLCATSGMDRGVQETQYFGPGTRLLVL.

This clone was counted between two and nine times. The rearrangement uses TRBV6-1 and TRBJ1-2, with D possibly being TRBD1 (6 bases). CDR3 size: 16 residues. V gave up 3 bases and J gave up 7 bases, with 21 bases separating them. Germline CDR1 is MNHNS and CDR2 is SASEGT. This CDR3 reads CASSDEAPTGYGGYTF. The CDR3 coding sequence is TGTGCCAGCAGTGACGAAGCCCCGACAGGTTACGGTGGCTACACCTTC.

The chain combines TRBV5-6 with TRBJ1-2, with 7 bases fitting TRBD1. CDR3 size: 16 residues. V shed 1 base and J 4 bases; nucleotides not matched to a gene: 10. CDR1 is SGHDT and CDR2 is YYEEEE in the germline V gene. The CDR3 region is CASSLQGGGLGYGYTF. The CDR3 nucleotides are TGTGCCAGCAGCTTGCAAGGGGGCGGCTTGGGCTATGGCTACACCTTC. The full variable domain, its missing parts supplied by reference TRBV5-6 and TRBJ1-2, is DAGVTQSPTHLIKTRGQQVTLRCSPKSGHDTVSWYQQALGQGPQFIFQYYEEEERQRGNFPDRFSGHQFPNYSSELNVNALLLGDSALYLCASSLQGGGLGYGYTFGSGTRLTVV.

V usage is TRBV30 and J usage is TRBJ1-6; possibly TRBD1 for D (5 bases). Germline values: CDR1 GTSNPN, CDR2 SVGIG (reference sequence). Trimming took off 3 bases at V and 8 bases at J, with 17 bases between the two ends. The CDR3 is 15 residues long. The DNA of the CDR3 is TGTGCCTGGAGCAAAACAGGTTTTTGGGATTCACCCCTCCACTTT. Protein: CAWSKTGFWDSPLHF.

The chain is built from TRBV2 and TRBJ1-5; tentatively, D is TRBD1 (6 bases). In germline, CDR1 is SNHLY, CDR2 FYNNEI. The CDR3 contains 15 residues. Trimming removed 1 base from V and 1 base from J, with 8 bases in between. The CDR3: CASSEEGVSNQPQHF. The CDR3 bases are TGTGCCAGCAGTGAAGAGGGGGTAAGCAATCAGCCCCAGCATTTT.

This rearrangement joins TRBV5-4 to TRBJ2-7; perhaps TRBD1 as D (6 bases). Germline V lookup: CDR1 SGHNT, CDR2 YYREEE (reference sequence). V was clipped by 3 bases and J by 5 bases, with 12 bases between them. This CDR3 has 13 amino acids. The CDR3 protein is CASSSIQGNEQYF. The CDR3 DNA is TGTGCCAGCAGCTCAATACAGGGTAACGAGCAGTACTTC.

This clone has only one observation. DNA for the CDR3: TGTGCCAGCAGTTTGGGAGGGACAGGGGGCATTAACATTCAGTACTTC. The encoded protein is CASSLGGTGGINIQYF. The chain combines TRBV2 with TRBJ2-4; TRBD1 matches at 12 bases. Germline V CDR1 and CDR2: SNHLY, FYNNEI. The V gene end was trimmed by 5 bases and the J gene end by 7 bases; junction bases not matched to a gene: 9. CDR3 length: 16 amino acids.

This clone was counted a single time. The V and J genes are TRBV19 and TRBJ2-4; 8 bases match TRBD2. The germline gives CDR1 LNHDA, CDR2 SQIVND (reference sequence). V dropped 5 bases and J dropped 1; count of bases not matched to a gene: 4. The CDR3 is made up of 15 amino acids. The CDR3 bases are TGTGCCAGTAGTCGGGGGGGAAGGGCCAAAAACATTCAGTACTTC. Encoded protein: CASSRGGRAKNIQYF.

The genes are TRBV7-9 and TRBJ2-7, with 7 bases fitting TRBD1. With V trimmed by 2 bases and J by 3 bases, 4 bases remained unmatched. Germline assignment: CDR1 SEHNR and CDR2 FQNEAQ (reference sequence). CDR3 length equals 14 residues. CDR3 coding DNA: TGTGCCAGCAGCTTAACGGGACAGAACTACGAGCAGTACTTC. Translation: CASSLTGQNYEQYF. The variable domain in full, with the rest retrieved from reference TRBV7-9 and TRBJ2-7, is DTGVSQNPRHKITKRGQNVTFRCDPISEHNRLYWYRQTLGQGPEFLTYFQNEAQLEKSRLLSDRFSAERPKGSFSTLEIQRTEQGDSAMYLCASSLTGQNYEQYFGPGTRLTVT.

J is TRBJ1-5 and V is TRBV2; 7 positions agree with TRBD1. The CDR3 loop spans 14 amino acids. V was pared by 6 bases and J by 1 base, with 3 bases of the junction left unmatched. The germline V gene has CDR1 SNHLY and CDR2 FYNNEI. The CDR3 region has the DNA TGTGCCAGCAGGGAGACAGGGAGCAATCAGCCCCAGCATTTT. Amino acid sequence: CASRETGSNQPQHF.

J is TRBJ2-3 and V is TRBV24-1, with D maybe TRBD1 (5 bases). V was clipped by 5 bases and J by 5 bases, with 13 bases between them. The CDR3 contains 14 residues. Germline CDR1 KGHDR, CDR2 SFDVKD. The CDR3 loop reads CATSVGQGVDTQYF. The CDR3 bases are TGTGCCACCAGTGTGGGTCAGGGTGTAGATACGCAGTATTTT.